This entry lists 30 T cell receptor beta chains sequenced from one sample in a study of blood T cell repertoires in COVID-19. Sequenced by immunoSEQ multiplex PCR; TCRdb stores in-frame clones only, minus some. Seen here are some 200,000 clones, 80% observed once, and the top ten hold around 7%. Input material: PBMCs or T cells enriched from blood (not recorded which). The receptor source for this set is a middle-aged woman with acute COVID-19.

This clone was counted a few times. The DNA for the CDR3 is TGTGCCAGCAGCTTAAATCCCCGGACAGGGGGGTACAATGAGCAGTTCTTC. Encoded protein: CASSLNPRTGGYNEQFF. The J gene is TRBJ2-1, the V gene TRBV7-8, with TRBD1 identical over 10 bases. Unmatched junction bases numbered 8, after V lost 2 bases and J lost 4 bases. The CDR3 loop spans 17 amino acids. The germline V gene has CDR1 SGHVS and CDR2 FQNEAQ.

The J gene is TRBJ2-7, the V gene TRBV27, with TRBD1 as a possible D gene (5 bases). CDR1 is MNHEY, CDR2 SMNVEV, per germline (reference sequence). The V end lost 3 bases, the J end lost 3 bases, and 9 bases lay between the germline ends. CDR3 size: 13 residues. The CDR3 bases are TGTGCCAGCAGTTTGACAGAGGACTACGAGCAGTACTTC. This sequence encodes CASSLTEDYEQYF.

The rearrangement joins TRBV10-3 to TRBJ2-5; 10 bases map to TRBD2. Germline-derived CDR1 and CDR2 are ENHRY and SYGVKD. The CDR3 spans 16 residues. V trimming: 2 bases; J trimming: 5 bases; junction bases outside the gene matches: 8. The CDR3 coding sequence is TGTGCCATCAGTGAGAAGGGGACTAGCGTGCAGGAGACCCAGTACTTC. It codes for CAISEKGTSVQETQYF.

The V gene is TRBV30, the J gene TRBJ2-7, with 9 bases matching TRBD2. The CDR3 loop spans 13 amino acids. Trimming cost V 7 bases and J 6 bases; bases outside gene matches: 10. The germline V gene encodes CDR1 GTSNPN and CDR2 SVGIG (reference sequence). DNA of the CDR3: TGTGCCTCTAGCGGGGCCGGGCCTTTCGAGCAGTACTTC. It yields the protein CASSGAGPFEQYF.

This clone was observed a single time. In DNA form, the CDR3 reads TGTGCCACCAGCCGTACAGGGGCGGGAAACACCATATATTTT. Amino acid sequence: CATSRTGAGNTIYF. This sequence joins TRBV15 and TRBJ1-3; 7 bases map to TRBD1. This CDR3 spans 14 amino acids. After removal of 5 bases from V and 4 bases from J, the junction contained 5 bases not matched to a gene. CDR1 LNHNV and CDR2 YYDKDF come from the germline V gene (reference sequence). The complete variable domain, with remaining parts taken from reference TRBV15 and TRBJ1-3, reads DAMVIQNPRYQVTQFGKPVTLSCSQTLNHNVMYWYQQKSSQAPKLLFHYYDKDFNNEADTPDNFQSRRPNTSFCFLDIRSPGLGDTAMYLCATSRTGAGNTIYFGEGSWLTVV.

The chain recombines TRBV29-1 with TRBJ2-7; D might be TRBD1 (5 bases). The V gene's germline CDR1 is SQVTM and CDR2 ANQGSEA. This CDR3 has 13 residues. V was trimmed by 3 bases and J by 5 bases, leaving 14 bases between them. The CDR3 loop is CSVDGTGGHEQYF. The DNA for the CDR3 is TGCAGCGTTGATGGTACAGGCGGCCACGAGCAGTACTTC.

The chain uses TRBV5-3 and TRBJ1-5, with TRBD1 matching over 8 bases. TRBV5-3 is flagged as an ORF with uncertain function. This CDR3 is 17 amino acids long. Trimming cost V 10 bases and J 3 bases; bases outside gene matches: 18. CDR3 protein: CAPTPDRADSNNQPQHF. CDR3 DNA: TGTGCCCCTACTCCGGACAGGGCGGACTCTAACAATCAGCCCCAGCATTTT.

The CDR3 DNA reads TGTGCCAGCACATTAGCGGGGGGGCGAGATACGCAGTATTTT. This gives the protein CASTLAGGRDTQYF. The chain joins TRBV2 to TRBJ2-3, with TRBD2 identical over 11 bases. Germline V gives CDR1 SNHLY, CDR2 FYNNEI. CDR3 length: 14 residues. The trim removed 7 bases at V and 5 bases at J, leaving 5 bases unmatched. Full variable domain (rest looked up from reference TRBV2 and TRBJ2-3): EPEVTQTPSHQVTQMGQEVILRCVPISNHLYFYWYRQILGQKVEFLVSFYNNEISEKSEIFDDQFSVERPDGSNFTLKIRSTKLEDSAMYFCASTLAGGRDTQYFGPGTRLTVL.

CDR3 in DNA: TGTGCCAGCAGCTTGAATGGCGGTGGGGAGGGCTACACCTTC. This encodes CASSLNGGGEGYTF. The chain has TRBV5-6 and TRBJ1-2, with no clear D. CDR3 length equals 14 residues. The V end lost 1 base, the J end lost 8 bases, and 15 bases lay between the germline ends. The germline V gene encodes CDR1 SGHDT and CDR2 YYEEEE. The whole variable domain, filled in from reference TRBV5-6 and TRBJ1-2, reads DAGVTQSPTHLIKTRGQQVTLRCSPKSGHDTVSWYQQALGQGPQFIFQYYEEEERQRGNFPDRFSGHQFPNYSSELNVNALLLGDSALYLCASSLNGGGEGYTFGSGTRLTVV.

The chain recombines TRBV6-1 with TRBJ1-2, with 7 bases matching TRBD1. The CDR3 consists of 18 residues. V was pared by 4 bases and J by 2 bases, with 16 bases of the junction left unmatched. Per the germline V gene, CDR1 is MNHNS and CDR2 is SASEGT. CDR3 in amino acids: CASSGLRAGGSANYGYTF. DNA for the CDR3: TGTGCCAGCAGTGGCCTGCGGGCAGGGGGTTCAGCCAACTATGGCTACACCTTC.

The rearrangement links TRBV19 to TRBJ2-7, with 9 positions matching TRBD1. The CDR3 is 15 residues long. Germline CDR1 is LNHDA and CDR2 is SQIVND (reference sequence). Trimming at V came to 4 bases and at J to 2 bases, leaving 6 bases not matched to a gene. The CDR3 loop is CASSTGQGRTYEQYF. The DNA of the CDR3 is TGTGCCAGTAGTACGGGACAGGGCCGAACCTACGAGCAGTACTTC.

The V call is TRBV9, the J call TRBJ1-4; a weak D match, TRBD1 (5 bases). CDR1 is SGDLS and CDR2 is YYNGEE in the germline V gene. The ends were cut back, 2 bases at V and 8 bases at J, with 7 bases in the middle. The CDR3 is made up of 12 amino acids. CDR3 sequence (DNA): TGTGCCAGCAGCGTCTCAGGGGAAAAACTGTTTTTT. The encoded protein is CASSVSGEKLFF.

The rearrangement links TRBV19 to TRBJ1-5; 7 bases match TRBD1. Germline CDR1 and CDR2: LNHDA and SQIVND (reference sequence). J lost 5 bases, V lost 0 bases, and 4 bases had no gene match. The CDR3 is made up of 15 amino acids. The CDR3 nucleotides are TGTGCCAGTAGTATAGAACAGGGGTTATATCAGCCCCAGCATTTT. Its translation is CASSIEQGLYQPQHF.

The CDR3 sequence is CASKGARGRLYGYTF. CDR3 nucleotides: TGTGCCAGCAAGGGAGCCAGGGGGCGCTTATATGGCTACACCTTC. The chain carries TRBV28 and TRBJ1-2; the match to TRBD1 covers 8 bases. Germline trimming cut 7 bases from V and 5 bases from J; bases unmatched to any gene: 12. The CDR3 is 15 residues long. Germline CDR1 reads MDHEN; CDR2 reads SYDVKM.

The J gene is TRBJ1-4, the V gene TRBV9; D gene unclear. Germline V CDR1 and CDR2: SGDLS, YYNGEE. The CDR3 has 15 residues. Trimming removed 1 base from V and 5 bases from J, with 12 bases in between. As DNA, the CDR3 is TGTGCCAGCAGCGTAAGAGAGGGCGAAAATGAAAAACTGTTTTTT. As protein: CASSVREGENEKLFF.

This chain connects TRBV10-3 to TRBJ2-6; D not certain. V was cut by 2 bases and J by 0 bases, with 5 bases left in between. The CDR3 is 15 amino acids. CDR1 is ENHRY, CDR2 SYGVKD, per germline. This CDR3 is CAISEGNSGANVLTF. In DNA form, the CDR3 reads TGTGCCATCAGTGAGGGCAACTCTGGGGCCAACGTCCTGACTTTC.

This chain links TRBV12-3 or TRBV12-4 with TRBJ1-6; D remains unclear. V was shortened by 6 bases and J by 8 bases, with 8 bases between the two germline ends. This CDR3 contains 12 residues. The CDR3 DNA follows: TGTGCCAGCAGCCTGGGCCATTCACCCCTCCACTTT. Residues: CASSLGHSPLHF.

V usage is TRBV7-8 and J usage is TRBJ2-3; TRBD2 agrees at 11 bases. The germline V gene encodes CDR1 SGHVS and CDR2 FQNEAQ. V was pared by 3 bases and J by 3 bases, with 2 bases of the junction left unmatched. The CDR3 is made up of 15 amino acids. The CDR3 region has the DNA TGTGCCAGCAGCTTTCTAGCGGGGGGTACAGATACGCAGTATTTT. It specifies CASSFLAGGTDTQYF.

The rearrangement links TRBV5-5 to TRBJ1-2; D not resolved. The CDR3 runs to 13 residues. V was pared by 6 bases and J by 4 bases, with 13 bases between. Germline assignment: CDR1 SGHKS and CDR2 YYEKEE (reference sequence). In DNA form, the CDR3 reads TGTGCCAGCATCTCCGAACACCGCTATGGCTACACCTTC. It specifies CASISEHRYGYTF.

This chain joins TRBV18 and TRBJ2-7; tentative D call: TRBD2 (5 bases). This CDR3 has 14 amino acids. Germline values: CDR1 KGHSH, CDR2 LQKENI. The V end was cut by 0 bases, the J end by 2 bases, with 8 bases between. The CDR3 coding sequence is TGTGCCAGCTCACCACCCTTCGGGACCTACGAGCAGTACTTC. It is translated as CASSPPFGTYEQYF. The entire variable domain, with the rest obtained from reference TRBV18 and TRBJ2-7, is as follows: NAGVMQNPRHLVRRRGQEARLRCSPMKGHSHVYWYRQLPEEGLKFMVYLQKENIIDESGMPKERFSAEFPKEGPSILRIQQVVRGDSAAYFCASSPPFGTYEQYFGPGTRLTVT.

The rearrangement joins TRBV5-6 to TRBJ1-2; D possibly corresponds to TRBD1 (6 bases). The germline V gene has CDR1 SGHDT and CDR2 YYEEEE. V was pared by 0 bases and J by 7 bases, with 13 bases between. The CDR3 runs to 14 residues. DNA of the CDR3: TGTGCCAGCAGCTTGGTCAGGGGAACGAGTGGCTACACCTTC. Amino acids: CASSLVRGTSGYTF.

V and J are TRBV19 and TRBJ1-4, with D perhaps TRBD1 (5 bases). This CDR3 region has 13 residues. Germline loops: CDR1 LNHDA, CDR2 SQIVND (reference sequence). Trimming removed 11 bases at V and 8 bases at J, with 18 bases between. CDR3 loop: CAARRGGEEKLFF. CDR3 coding DNA: TGTGCCGCGAGGAGGGGCGGTGAGGAAAAACTGTTTTTT.

The rearrangement uses TRBV9 and TRBJ2-4, with D maybe TRBD2 (6 bases). In germline, CDR1 is SGDLS, CDR2 YYNGEE. The CDR3 sequence is 14 residues long. V lost 0 bases and J lost 8, with 12 bases in between. Written as DNA, the CDR3 is TGTGCCAGCAGCGTAGCCGGGACTCAGGACATTCAGTACTTC. Translation: CASSVAGTQDIQYF.

The chain combines TRBV6-6 with TRBJ2-1; maybe TRBD2 (6 bases). The CDR3 has 14 amino acids. Trimming took off 8 bases at V and 5 bases at J, with 16 bases between the two ends. Germline CDR1 is MNHNY and CDR2 is SVGAGI (reference sequence). CDR3 sequence: CASLTPAGHNEQFF. DNA of the CDR3: TGTGCCAGCCTTACTCCGGCGGGGCACAATGAGCAGTTCTTC.

The chain couples TRBV28 to TRBJ1-5; 9 bases line up with TRBD1. With V trimmed by 3 bases and J by 7 bases, 7 bases remained unmatched. The CDR3 loop spans 15 amino acids. CDR1 MDHEN and CDR2 SYDVKM come from the germline V gene. In nucleotides, the CDR3 is TGTGCCAGCAGTTTGTGGACAGGGGTGAGGCAGCCCCAGCATTTT. Protein product: CASSLWTGVRQPQHF.

This clone appeared a single time. The CDR3 DNA is TGTGCCAGCAGCTCCCGGGACAGGCATACTGGAAACACCATATATTTT. This gives the protein CASSSRDRHTGNTIYF. The chain employs TRBV11-2 and TRBJ1-3; 8 positions agree with TRBD1. There are 16 residues in the CDR3. Germline V gene data show CDR1 as SGHAT and CDR2 as FQNNGV. With 4 bases clipped from V and 2 bases from J, the junction kept 7 bases outside the gene matches.

In this sample, this clone turned up a few times. This chain joins TRBV7-2 and TRBJ1-5; D gene ambiguous. The CDR3 is made up of 16 amino acids. V lost 1 base and J 6 bases, leaving 16 bases between the germline ends. The germline gives CDR1 SGHTA, CDR2 FQGNSA. CDR3 protein: CASSLGSGEVSQPQHF. CDR3 nucleotide sequence: TGTGCCAGCAGCTTAGGGTCTGGGGAGGTAAGTCAGCCCCAGCATTTT. Full variable domain (remainder filled in from reference TRBV7-2 and TRBJ1-5): GAGVSQSPSNKVTEKGKDVELRCDPISGHTALYWYRQSLGQGLEFLIYFQGNSAPDKSGLPSDRFSAERTGGSVSTLTIQRTQQEDSAVYLCASSLGSGEVSQPQHFGDGTRLSIL.

This clone appeared many times. The chain employs TRBV18 and TRBJ2-7; 9 nucleotides align to TRBD1. Germline CDR1 and CDR2: KGHSH and LQKENI. The CDR3 is made up of 14 amino acids. With V trimmed by 3 bases and J by 5 bases, 5 bases remained unmatched. CDR3 in DNA: TGTGCCAGCTCACCTGGGACAGGGCTGGACGAGCAGTACTTC. It specifies CASSPGTGLDEQYF.

The chain joins TRBV5-1 to TRBJ1-4; D might be TRBD1 (6 bases). CDR1 and CDR2 from the germline V gene are SGHRS and YFSETQ. V lost 4 bases, J lost 1 base, and 8 bases lay in between. The CDR3 has 14 amino acids. As DNA, the CDR3 is TGCGCCAGCAGCCCACAGGGAACTAATGAAAAACTGTTTTTT. It yields the protein CASSPQGTNEKLFF.

This chain connects TRBV15 to TRBJ1-6; 8 positions match TRBD1. The CDR3 runs 14 residues. V was clipped by 6 bases and J by 9 bases; unmatched bases: 7. Germline CDR1 reads LNHNV; CDR2 reads YYDKDF (reference sequence). CDR3 amino acids: CATRKQGDASPLHF. Written as DNA, the CDR3 is TGTGCCACCAGGAAACAGGGGGACGCTTCACCCCTCCACTTT.